This T cell receptor beta chain appears in the sequencing data of a study of T cell responses to AZD1222 COVID-19 vaccine. Libraries were prepared by immunoSEQ multiplex PCR; TCRdb keeps only in-frame clonotypes and omits some of them. This table holds about 170,000 clones, roughly 92% found once. Study-wide results and caveats: Every sample of the repertoires postdated the peak T cell response. Donors in the cohort were predominantly white British and more often female, and clonal diversity was possibly underestimated. An increase in Spike-specific TCR breadth and depth was observed after two AZD1222 doses. Among AZD1222 vaccinees, only 6 or 7 were seropositive at baseline.

This CDR3 spans 15 amino acids. The junction had 8 bases not matched to a gene; V was cut back by 4 bases and J by 6 bases. CDR1 and CDR2 (germline): SGHAT, FQNNGV. About this clone: No antigen is known for it.

The V call is TRBV11-2, the J call TRBJ2-3; 9 positions match TRBD2. Here the sequenced sample was peripheral blood, taken on day 0 of AZD1222 vaccination. The TCR originated in an adult in good health. Here the CDR3 DNA reads TGTGCCAGCAGCTCGCGGGGGGGCTATATGGATACGCAGTATTTT. Translating it yields CASSSRGGYMDTQYF.